This T cell receptor (beta chain) was recovered during a study of blood T cells in healthy people across ages. The overall study: About one barcoded beta molecule per two T cells was captured by template switching.

Study conclusions and caveats: The unknown donor CMV status may have confounded expanded clonotype changes. As age increased, TCR beta diversity per million T cells fell in a roughly linear fashion.

A second PCR of 7 to 11 cycles used a sample-barcoded 5' primer and a J-beta primer mix. The authors tagged each cDNA molecule using a template-switch adaptor with 12 random nucleotides. TCRdb reanalysed the 5' RACE reads using MiXCR and keeps one entry per CDR3 protein. The repertoire consists of over 1,500,000 distinct CDR3 sequences, with roughly two fifths occurring once and the leading ten covering more than 20%. Concerning this clonotype: Its antigen is unknown.

CDR3 length: 15 amino acids. V was clipped by 4 bases and J by 5 bases, with 15 bases between them. The rearrangement uses TRBV12-3 or TRBV12-4 and TRBJ1-5; maybe TRBD1 (6 bases). This TCR came from a human donor in good health. Sequencing was done on a sample of blood. This CDR3 reads CASSSGAGGYQPQHF. The CDR3 DNA is TGTGCCAGCAGTTCAGGGGCGGGGGGGTATCAGCCCCAGCATTTT.